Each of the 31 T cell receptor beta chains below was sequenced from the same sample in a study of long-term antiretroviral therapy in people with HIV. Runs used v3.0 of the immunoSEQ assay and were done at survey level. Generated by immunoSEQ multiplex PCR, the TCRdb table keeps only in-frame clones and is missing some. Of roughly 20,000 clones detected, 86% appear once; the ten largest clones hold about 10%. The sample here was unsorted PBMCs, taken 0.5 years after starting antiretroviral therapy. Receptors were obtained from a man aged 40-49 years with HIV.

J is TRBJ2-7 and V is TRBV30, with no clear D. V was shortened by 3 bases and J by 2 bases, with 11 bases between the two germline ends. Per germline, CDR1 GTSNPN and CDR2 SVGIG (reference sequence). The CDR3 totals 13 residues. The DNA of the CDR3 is TGTGCCTGGAGCCTTGTACAGACCTACGAGCAGTACTTC. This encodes CAWSLVQTYEQYF.

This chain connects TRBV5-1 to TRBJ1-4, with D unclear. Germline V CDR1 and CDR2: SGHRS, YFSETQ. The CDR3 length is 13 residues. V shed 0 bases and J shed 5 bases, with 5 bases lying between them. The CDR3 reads CASSLGVNEKLFF. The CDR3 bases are TGCGCCAGCAGCTTGGGAGTCAATGAAAAACTGTTTTTT.

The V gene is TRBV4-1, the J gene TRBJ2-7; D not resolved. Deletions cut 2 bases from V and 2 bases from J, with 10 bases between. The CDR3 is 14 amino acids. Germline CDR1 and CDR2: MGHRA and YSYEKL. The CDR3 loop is CASSQSGYPYEQYF. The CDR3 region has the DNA TGCGCCAGCAGCCAATCGGGTTACCCCTACGAGCAGTACTTC.

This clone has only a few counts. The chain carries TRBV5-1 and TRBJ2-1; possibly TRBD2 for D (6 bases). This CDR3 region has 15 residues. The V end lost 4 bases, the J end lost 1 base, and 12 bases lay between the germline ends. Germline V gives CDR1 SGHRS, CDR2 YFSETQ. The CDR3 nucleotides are TGCGCCAGCAGCCCCGGGACTTCTTCCTACAATGAGCAGTTCTTC. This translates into CASSPGTSSYNEQFF.

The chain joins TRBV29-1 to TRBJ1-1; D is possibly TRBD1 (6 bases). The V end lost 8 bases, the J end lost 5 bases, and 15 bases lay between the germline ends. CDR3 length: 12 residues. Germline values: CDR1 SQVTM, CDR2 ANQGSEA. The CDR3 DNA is TGCAGCATCGTGCGGGGGCTTACTGAAGCTTTCTTT. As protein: CSIVRGLTEAFF.

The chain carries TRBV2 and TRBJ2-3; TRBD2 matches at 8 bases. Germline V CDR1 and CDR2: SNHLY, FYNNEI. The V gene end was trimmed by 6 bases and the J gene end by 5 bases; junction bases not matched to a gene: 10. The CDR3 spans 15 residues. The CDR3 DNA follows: TGTGCCAGCAGCCCCCGAGCGGGAGTGGTAGATACGCAGTATTTT. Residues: CASSPRAGVVDTQYF.

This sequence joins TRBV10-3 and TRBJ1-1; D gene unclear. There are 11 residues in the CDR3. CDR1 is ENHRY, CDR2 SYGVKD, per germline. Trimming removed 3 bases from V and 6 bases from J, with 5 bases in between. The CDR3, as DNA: TGTGCCATCAGTGACCTGGCTGAAGCTTTCTTT. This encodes CAISDLAEAFF.

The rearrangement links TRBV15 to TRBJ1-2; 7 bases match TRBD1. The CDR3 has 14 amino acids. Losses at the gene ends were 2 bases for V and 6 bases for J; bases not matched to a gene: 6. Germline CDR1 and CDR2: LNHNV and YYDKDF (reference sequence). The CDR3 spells CATSRSTGWDGYTF. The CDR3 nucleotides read TGTGCCACCAGCAGATCGACAGGGTGGGATGGCTACACCTTC.

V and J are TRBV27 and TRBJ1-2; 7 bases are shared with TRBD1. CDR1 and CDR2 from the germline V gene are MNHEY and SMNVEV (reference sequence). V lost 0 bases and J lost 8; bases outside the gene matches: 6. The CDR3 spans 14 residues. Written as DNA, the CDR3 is TGTGCCAGCAGTTTATCGGGAATAGGGGGCGGCTACACCTTC. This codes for CASSLSGIGGGYTF.

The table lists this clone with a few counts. Here the CDR3 reads CASSLVRGLGGDTQYF. In DNA, the CDR3 is TGTGCCAGCAGCTTAGTGAGGGGACTAGGGGGGGATACGCAGTATTTT. V usage is TRBV7-2 and J usage is TRBJ2-3; TRBD2 matches at 8 bases. Per germline, CDR1 SGHTA and CDR2 FQGNSA. Trimming cost V 1 base and J 6 bases; bases outside gene matches: 9. This CDR3 spans 16 amino acids.

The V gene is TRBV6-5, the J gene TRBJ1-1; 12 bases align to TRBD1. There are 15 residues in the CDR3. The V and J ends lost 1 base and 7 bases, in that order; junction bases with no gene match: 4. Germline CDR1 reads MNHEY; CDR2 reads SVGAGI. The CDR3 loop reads CASSYLGTGGHEAFF. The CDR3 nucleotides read TGTGCCAGCAGTTACTTGGGGACAGGGGGCCATGAAGCTTTCTTT.

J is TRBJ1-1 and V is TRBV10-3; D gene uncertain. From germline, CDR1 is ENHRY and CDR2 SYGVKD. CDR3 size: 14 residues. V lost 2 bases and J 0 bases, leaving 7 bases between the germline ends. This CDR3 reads CAISEGLMNTEAFF. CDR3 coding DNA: TGTGCCATCAGTGAGGGTTTGATGAACACTGAAGCTTTCTTT.

CDR3 in amino acids: CASSPPGGPGTQYF. The CDR3 DNA reads TGTGCCAGCAGCCCTCCCGGGGGGCCGGGGACCCAGTACTTC. This chain uses TRBV7-9 with TRBJ2-5; maybe TRBD2 (7 bases). The CDR3 consists of 14 residues. The germline CDR1 and CDR2 sequences are SEHNR and FQNEAQ (reference sequence). V lost 5 bases and J 7 bases, leaving 17 bases between the germline ends. Full variable domain (remainder filled in from reference TRBV7-9 and TRBJ2-5): DTGVSQNPRHKITKRGQNVTFRCDPISEHNRLYWYRQTLGQGPEFLTYFQNEAQLEKSRLLSDRFSAERPKGSFSTLEIQRTEQGDSAMYLCASSPPGGPGTQYFGPGTRLLVL.

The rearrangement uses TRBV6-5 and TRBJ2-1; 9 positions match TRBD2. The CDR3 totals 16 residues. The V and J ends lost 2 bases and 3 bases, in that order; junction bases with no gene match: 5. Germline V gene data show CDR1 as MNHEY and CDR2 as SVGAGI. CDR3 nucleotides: TGTGCCAGCAGTTACACTAGCGGGCGAGACTACAATGAGCAGTTCTTC. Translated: CASSYTSGRDYNEQFF.

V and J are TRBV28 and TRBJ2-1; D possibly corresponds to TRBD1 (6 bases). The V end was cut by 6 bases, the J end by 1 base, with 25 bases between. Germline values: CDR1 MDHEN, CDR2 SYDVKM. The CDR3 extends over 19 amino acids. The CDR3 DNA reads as TGTGCCAGCAGCAGTTTAGGCGCCAGGAGACAGGCGTCCTACAATGAGCAGTTCTTC. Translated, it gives CASSSLGARRQASYNEQFF.

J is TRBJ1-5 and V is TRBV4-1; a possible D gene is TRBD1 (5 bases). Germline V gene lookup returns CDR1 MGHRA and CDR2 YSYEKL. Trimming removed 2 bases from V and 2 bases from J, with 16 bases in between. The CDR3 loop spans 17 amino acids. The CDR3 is CASSQTWDPQRNQPQHF. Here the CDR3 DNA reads TGCGCCAGCAGCCAAACCTGGGACCCACAGCGCAATCAGCCCCAGCATTTT.

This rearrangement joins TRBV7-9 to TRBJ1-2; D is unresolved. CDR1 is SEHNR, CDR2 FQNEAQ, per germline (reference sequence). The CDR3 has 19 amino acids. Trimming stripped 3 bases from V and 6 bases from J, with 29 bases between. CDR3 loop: CASSLFRLGYQDFQDGYTF. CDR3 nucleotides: TGTGCCAGCAGCTTGTTTCGTTTGGGATATCAAGATTTTCAGGATGGCTACACCTTC.

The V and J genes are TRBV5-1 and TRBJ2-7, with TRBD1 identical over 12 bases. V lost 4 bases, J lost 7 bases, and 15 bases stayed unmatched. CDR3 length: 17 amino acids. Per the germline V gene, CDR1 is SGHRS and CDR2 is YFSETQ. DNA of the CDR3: TGCGCCAGCAGCGGCCGGGACAGGGGGCTCGGACCAAGTGAGCAGTACTTC. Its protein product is CASSGRDRGLGPSEQYF.

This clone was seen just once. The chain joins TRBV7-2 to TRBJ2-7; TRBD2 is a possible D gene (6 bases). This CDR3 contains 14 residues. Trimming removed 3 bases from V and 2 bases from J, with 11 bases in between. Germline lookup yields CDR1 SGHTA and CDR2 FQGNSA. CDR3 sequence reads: CASSFQDYTYEQYF. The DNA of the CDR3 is TGTGCCAGCAGCTTCCAGGACTACACCTACGAGCAGTACTTC. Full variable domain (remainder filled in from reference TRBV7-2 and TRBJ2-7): GAGVSQSPSNKVTEKGKDVELRCDPISGHTALYWYRQSLGQGLEFLIYFQGNSAPDKSGLPSDRFSAERTGGSVSTLTIQRTQQEDSAVYLCASSFQDYTYEQYFGPGTRLTVT.

The CDR3 here is CASSQASGGDNEQFF. DNA of the CDR3: TGCGCCAGCAGCCAAGCATCAGGGGGTGACAATGAGCAGTTCTTC. The chain joins TRBV4-3 to TRBJ2-1; TRBD1 aligns across 7 bases. V was pared by 1 base and J by 5 bases, with 5 bases of the junction left unmatched. In germline, CDR1 is LGHNA, CDR2 YSLEER. The CDR3 contains 15 residues.

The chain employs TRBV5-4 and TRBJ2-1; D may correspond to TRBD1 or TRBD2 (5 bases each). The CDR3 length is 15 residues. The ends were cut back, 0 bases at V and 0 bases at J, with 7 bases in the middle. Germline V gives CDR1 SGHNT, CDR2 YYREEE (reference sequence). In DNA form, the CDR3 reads TGTGCCAGCAGCTTGGAGGGGAGCTCCTACAATGAGCAGTTCTTC. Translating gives CASSLEGSSYNEQFF.

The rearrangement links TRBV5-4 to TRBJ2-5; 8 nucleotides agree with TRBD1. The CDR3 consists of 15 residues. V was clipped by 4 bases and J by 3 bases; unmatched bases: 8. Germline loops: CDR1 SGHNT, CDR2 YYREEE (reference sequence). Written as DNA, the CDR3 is TGTGCCAGCAGCGGGAGAAGACAGGGGAAAGAGACCCAGTACTTC. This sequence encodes CASSGRRQGKETQYF.

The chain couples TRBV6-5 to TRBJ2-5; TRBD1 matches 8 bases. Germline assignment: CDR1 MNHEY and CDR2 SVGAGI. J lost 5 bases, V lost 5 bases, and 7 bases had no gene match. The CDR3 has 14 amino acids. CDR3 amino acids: CASSPGQEEETQYF. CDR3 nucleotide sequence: TGTGCCAGCAGTCCGGGACAGGAAGAGGAGACCCAGTACTTC.

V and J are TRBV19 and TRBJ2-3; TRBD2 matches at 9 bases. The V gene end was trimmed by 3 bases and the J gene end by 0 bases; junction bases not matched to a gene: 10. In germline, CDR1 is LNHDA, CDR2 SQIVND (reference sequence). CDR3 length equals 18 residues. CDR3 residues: CASSIPLAGTASTDTQYF. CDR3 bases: TGTGCCAGTAGTATCCCCCTAGCGGGAACTGCTAGCACAGATACGCAGTATTTT.

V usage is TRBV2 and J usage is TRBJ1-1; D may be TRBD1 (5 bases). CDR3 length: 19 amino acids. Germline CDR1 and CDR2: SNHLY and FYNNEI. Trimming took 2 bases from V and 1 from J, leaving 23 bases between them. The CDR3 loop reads CASSETSWGDWLGNTEAFF. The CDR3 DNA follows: TGTGCCAGCAGTGAAACCTCTTGGGGGGACTGGCTAGGGAACACTGAAGCTTTCTTT.

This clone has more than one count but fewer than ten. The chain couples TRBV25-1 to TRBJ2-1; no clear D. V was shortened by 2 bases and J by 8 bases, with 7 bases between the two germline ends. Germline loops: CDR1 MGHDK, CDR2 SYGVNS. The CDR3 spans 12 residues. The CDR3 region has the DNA TGTGCCAGCAGTGAAGGCGGACATGAGCAGTTCTTC. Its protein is CASSEGGHEQFF.

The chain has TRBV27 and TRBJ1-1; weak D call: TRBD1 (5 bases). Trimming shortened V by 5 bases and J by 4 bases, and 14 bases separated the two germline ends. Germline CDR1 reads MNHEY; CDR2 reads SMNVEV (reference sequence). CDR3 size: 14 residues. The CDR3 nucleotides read TGTGCCAGCAGTCGGGTTGGGGGAGGCACTGAAGCTTTCTTT. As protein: CASSRVGGGTEAFF.

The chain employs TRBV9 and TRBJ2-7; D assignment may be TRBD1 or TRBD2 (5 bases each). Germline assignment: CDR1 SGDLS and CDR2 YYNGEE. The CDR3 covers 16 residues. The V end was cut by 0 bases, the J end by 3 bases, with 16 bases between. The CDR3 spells CASSVGTQGALYEQYF. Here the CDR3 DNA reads TGTGCCAGCAGCGTAGGGACTCAAGGGGCTCTCTACGAGCAGTACTTC.

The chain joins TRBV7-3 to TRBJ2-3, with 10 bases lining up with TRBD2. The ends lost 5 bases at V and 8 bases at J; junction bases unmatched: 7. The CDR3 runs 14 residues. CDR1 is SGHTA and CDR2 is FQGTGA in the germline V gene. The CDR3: CASSALAGTLTQYF. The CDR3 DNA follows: TGTGCCAGCAGCGCACTAGCGGGGACCCTTACGCAGTATTTT.

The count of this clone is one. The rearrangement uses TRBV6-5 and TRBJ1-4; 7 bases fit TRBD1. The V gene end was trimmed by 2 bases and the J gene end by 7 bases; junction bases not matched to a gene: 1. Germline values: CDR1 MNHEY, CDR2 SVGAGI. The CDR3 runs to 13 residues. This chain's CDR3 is CASSYNRGEKLFF. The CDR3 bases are TGTGCCAGCAGTTACAACAGGGGTGAAAAACTGTTTTTT.

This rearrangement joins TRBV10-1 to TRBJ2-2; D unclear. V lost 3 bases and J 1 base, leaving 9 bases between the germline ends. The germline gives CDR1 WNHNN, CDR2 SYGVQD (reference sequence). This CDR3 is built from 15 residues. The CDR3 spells CASSESSLNTGELFF. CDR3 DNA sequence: TGCGCCAGCAGTGAATCCAGCTTGAACACCGGGGAGCTGTTTTTT.